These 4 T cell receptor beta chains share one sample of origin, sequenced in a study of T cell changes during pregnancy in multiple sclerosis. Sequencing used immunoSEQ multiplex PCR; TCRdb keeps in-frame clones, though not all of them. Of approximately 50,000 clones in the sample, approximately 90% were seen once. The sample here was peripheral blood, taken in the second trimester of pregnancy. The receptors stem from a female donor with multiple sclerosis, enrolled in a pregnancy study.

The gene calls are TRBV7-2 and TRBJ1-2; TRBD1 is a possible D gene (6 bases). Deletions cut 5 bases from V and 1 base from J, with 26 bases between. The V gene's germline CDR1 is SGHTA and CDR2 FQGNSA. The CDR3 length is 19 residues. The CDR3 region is CASSRFGGPGSTYNYGYTF. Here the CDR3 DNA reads TGTGCCAGCAGCAGATTCGGGGGGCCCGGCTCAACCTATAACTATGGCTACACCTTC. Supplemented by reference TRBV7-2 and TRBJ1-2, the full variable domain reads GAGVSQSPSNKVTEKGKDVELRCDPISGHTALYWYRQSLGQGLEFLIYFQGNSAPDKSGLPSDRFSAERTGGSVSTLTIQRTQQEDSAVYLCASSRFGGPGSTYNYGYTFGSGTRLTVV.

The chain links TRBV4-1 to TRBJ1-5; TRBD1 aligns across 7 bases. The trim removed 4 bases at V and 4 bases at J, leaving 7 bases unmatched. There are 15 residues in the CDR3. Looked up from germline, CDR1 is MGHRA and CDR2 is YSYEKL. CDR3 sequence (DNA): TGCGCCAGCAGCCGAACGATGACAGGGAATCAGCCCCAGCATTTT. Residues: CASSRTMTGNQPQHF.

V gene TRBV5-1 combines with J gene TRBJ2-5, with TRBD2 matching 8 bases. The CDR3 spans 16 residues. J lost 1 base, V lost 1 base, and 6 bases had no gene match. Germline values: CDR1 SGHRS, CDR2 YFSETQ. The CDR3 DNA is TGCGCCAGCAGCTTGAGTTCTAGCGGGTCCCAAGAGACCCAGTACTTC. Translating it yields CASSLSSSGSQETQYF.

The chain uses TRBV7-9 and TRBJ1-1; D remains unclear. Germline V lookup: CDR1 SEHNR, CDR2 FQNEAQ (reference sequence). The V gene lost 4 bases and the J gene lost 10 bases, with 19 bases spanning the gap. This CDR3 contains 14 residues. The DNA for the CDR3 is TGTGCCAGCAGCTCAACCGTAGGACTGATGGGAGCTTTCTTT. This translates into CASSSTVGLMGAFF.